Reported below is one T cell receptor beta chain. Its target antigen remains unknown. No much larger clone exists at a distance of one base, and base qualities are not known. This sample was taken from a study of blood T cell repertoires in COVID-19 (dated by TCRdb to the early 2020s). Looking at the study overall: Samples from collaborators originated in the United States, Italy and Spain and spanned both the acute and convalescent phases of COVID-19. The material from the prospective study consisted of cDNA or gDNA derived from T cells, B-cell-depleted T cells, or PBMCs. Deeply sampled blood TCRbeta repertoires from subjects exposed to, actively infected with, or recovered from COVID-19 were included in the dataset. The repertoires were made available in a free public database intended to serve as a resource for research on the immune response to SARS-CoV-2. The samples were drawn from the first 160 participants of the ongoing ImmuneRACE study and from 1,254 subjects provided by 6 global collaborators. A de-identified subject ID, COVID-19 status, age in years and sex were almost always included in the sample metadata. Where available, HLA class I and class II types were obtained from metadata supplied by the sample provider rather than from assay-based typing. Here is what the overall study found, with its caveats: The quantity of clinical and demographic metadata differed by source and by participant and was supplied without curation.

TCRbeta CDR3 regions were amplified from genomic DNA by means of the immunoSEQ Assay, a bias-controlled multiplex PCR. The authors' analysis ran thus. Within the assay, amplification of reference gene primers was used to estimate how many nucleated cells each sample contained. To quantify the absolute abundance of each unique TCRbeta CDR3 rearrangement, sequence reads were collapsed and filtered. For each sample, productive Simpson clonality was calculated as the square root of Simpson's diversity index across productive rearrangements. TCRdb retrieved this table from immuneACCESS and kept in-frame rearrangements only. Not all clones are present; in checked studies, unresolved V genes account for under half, and no reason is known for the remainder. The V and J calls and clone size come from that table; D and trimming were worked out from the DNA. The sample data list about 280,000 clones, and approximately 89% of these were observed just once. The ten largest clones add up to about 3% of the sample.

A distance of 10 bases separates the germline ends of V and J, which lose 0 bases and 4 bases respectively. From the cysteine up to the phenylalanine, the CDR3 has a length of 15 residues. Kept here is only the CDR3 DNA, which spans 45 bases and is read in frame from base 1. According to the germline V gene, CDR1 reads SGHRS and CDR2 reads YFSETQ. Participants in the prospective study were aged roughly 18 to 89 years, lived in some 24 United States geographic areas, and enrolled through a virtual design. To assign participants to cohorts, the prospective study relied on clinical history that participants themselves reported in a screening survey and a study questionnaire. A participant counted as exposed if, within 2 weeks of entering the study, that participant had been in contact with someone who had a PCR-confirmed or clinician-diagnosed COVID-19 case. Each participant in the prospective study had whole blood, serum and a nasopharyngeal or oropharyngeal swab collected by mobile phlebotomists. Participants in the prospective study had the option to provide additional blood draws and questionnaires over a roughly two-month period. Prospective study blood samples were shipped either frozen or at room temperature before DNA extraction.

The source material was PBMCs or T cells enriched from blood (not recorded which). The chain links TRBV5-1 with TRBJ2-2; TRBD1 is a possible D gene, resting on 5 matching bases. The clonotype originates from a man aged 35-49 years who had been exposed to COVID-19. The CDR3 in this case is CASSLAQGSTGELFF. At the DNA level, the sequence is TGCGCCAGCAGCTTGGCCCAGGGCAGCACCGGGGAGCTGTTTTTT.